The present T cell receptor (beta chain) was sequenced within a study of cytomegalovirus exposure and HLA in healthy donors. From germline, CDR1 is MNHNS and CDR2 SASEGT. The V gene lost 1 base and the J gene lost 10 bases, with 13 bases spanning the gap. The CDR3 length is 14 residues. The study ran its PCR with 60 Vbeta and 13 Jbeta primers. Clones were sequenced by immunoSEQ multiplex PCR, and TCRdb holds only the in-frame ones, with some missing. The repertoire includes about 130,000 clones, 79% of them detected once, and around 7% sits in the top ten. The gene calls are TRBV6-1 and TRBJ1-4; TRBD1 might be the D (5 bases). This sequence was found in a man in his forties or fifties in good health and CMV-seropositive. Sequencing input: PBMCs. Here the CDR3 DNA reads TGTGCCAGCAGTGAAGGGGCTCGGGGGGGAAAACTGTTTTTT. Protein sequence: CASSEGARGGKLFF.